This TCR beta chain was retrieved from a study of blood T cell repertoires in COVID-19. Across the whole study: Acute-phase and convalescent COVID-19 samples originated in the United States, Italy and Spain.

Germline lookup yields CDR1 SGHRS and CDR2 YFSETQ. With 0 bases removed from V and 2 bases from J, the gap between germline ends came to 11 bases. This CDR3 is 15 amino acids long. Libraries were prepared by immunoSEQ multiplex PCR; TCRdb keeps only in-frame clonotypes and omits some of them. Of approximately 200,000 clones listed, about 90% are singletons. Cohort 3 donors counted as recovered after two negative PCRs, clearance, or resolved symptoms. This TCR came from a man aged 30 to 45 who had recovered from COVID-19. Source material: PBMCs or T cells enriched from blood (not recorded which). This chain joins TRBV5-1 and TRBJ1-2; the D gene is possibly TRBD1 (6 bases). The CDR3 nucleotides read TGCGCCAGCAGCTTGGGTGGGGGCCTAAACTATGGCTACACCTTC. Protein: CASSLGGGLNYGYTF.